The 20 T cell receptor beta chains given below trace back to one sample, sequenced in a study of immune cell composition in non-small cell lung cancer. Normal lung was taken at the farthest possible site, at least 3 cm from tumour. The table came from immunoSEQ multiplex PCR; TCRdb's copy has only in-frame clones and leaves some out. The sample yields some 7,000 clones, 84% seen once. Sequences were obtained from non-adjacent lung tissue. The receptors stem from a human donor with non-small cell lung cancer.

As DNA, the CDR3 is TGTGCCAGCAGCTTAGGAGGCGAGGCGAGCTCCTATAATTCACCCCTCCACTTT. This gives the protein CASSLGGEASSYNSPLHF. This rearrangement joins TRBV7-8 to TRBJ1-6; D call uncertain. The length of the CDR3 is 18 residues. Deletions cut 1 base from V and 0 bases from J, with 13 bases between. From germline, CDR1 is SGHVS and CDR2 FQNEAQ.

The J gene is TRBJ2-7, the V gene TRBV19; D gene unclear. The CDR3 loop spans 13 amino acids. Germline lookup yields CDR1 LNHDA and CDR2 SQIVND (reference sequence). The V end was cut by 6 bases, the J end by 0 bases, with 9 bases between. In nucleotides, the CDR3 is TGTGCCAGTAGCCTGACTGCCTCCTACGAGCAGTACTTC. Residues: CASSLTASYEQYF.

V gene TRBV29-1 combines with J gene TRBJ1-1; D gene ambiguous. The V gene lost 7 bases and the J gene lost 1 base, with 13 bases spanning the gap. Looked up from germline, CDR1 is SQVTM and CDR2 is ANQGSEA. This CDR3 spans 13 amino acids. This chain's CDR3 is CSALRGGNTEAFF. The CDR3 DNA is TGCAGCGCGCTCCGTGGTGGGAACACTGAAGCTTTCTTT.

This clone was recorded only once. The V and J genes are TRBV15 and TRBJ2-2; D is unresolved. V was pared by 0 bases and J by 7 bases, with 18 bases between. The CDR3 covers 17 residues. Germline V gene lookup returns CDR1 LNHNV and CDR2 YYDKDF (reference sequence). The CDR3 is CATSRDRKGLKGGELFF. The CDR3 nucleotides are TGTGCCACCAGCAGAGATCGTAAGGGTTTGAAGGGCGGGGAGCTGTTTTTT.

The chain links TRBV6-5 to TRBJ2-5, with 7 bases lining up with TRBD1. CDR1 is MNHEY and CDR2 is SVGAGI in the germline V gene. With V trimmed by 6 bases and J by 1 base, 8 bases remained unmatched. The CDR3 is 15 residues long. The CDR3 DNA follows: TGTGCCAGCAGCAGCCAAAGACAGGGCCAAGAGACCCAGTACTTC. It translates to CASSSQRQGQETQYF.

The V and J genes are TRBV27 and TRBJ2-7; 8 positions match TRBD1. This CDR3 is built from 14 residues. CDR1 is MNHEY, CDR2 SMNVEV, per germline (reference sequence). The trim removed 6 bases at V and 2 bases at J, leaving 6 bases unmatched. The CDR3 sequence is CASSFDRGTYEQYF. DNA for the CDR3: TGTGCCAGCAGCTTTGACAGGGGAACCTACGAGCAGTACTTC.

The V and J genes are TRBV19 and TRBJ1-5, with D tentatively TRBD1 (6 bases). The V gene's germline CDR1 is LNHDA and CDR2 SQIVND (reference sequence). V was cut by 6 bases and J by 0 bases, with 12 bases left in between. The CDR3 is 15 residues long. CDR3 DNA: TGTGCCAGTAGCTTGGGGACACATAGCAATCAGCCCCAGCATTTT. Amino acids: CASSLGTHSNQPQHF.

The genes are TRBV27 and TRBJ1-3; D unresolved. The V gene lost 2 bases and the J gene lost 1 base, with 6 bases spanning the gap. The germline V gene encodes CDR1 MNHEY and CDR2 SMNVEV (reference sequence). CDR3 size: 14 residues. The chain's CDR3 is CASSLTRSGNTIYF. The CDR3 DNA sequence: TGTGCCAGCAGTTTAACTCGTTCTGGAAACACCATATATTTT.

The chain recombines TRBV27 with TRBJ2-7, with 7 positions matching TRBD1. The J segment lost 7 bases and the V segment lost 0 bases, leaving 9 bases of the junction unmatched. CDR1 is MNHEY, CDR2 SMNVEV, per germline (reference sequence). The CDR3 has 15 residues. In nucleotides, the CDR3 is TGTGCCAGCAGTTTATCGACCACCGGGACAGCTGAGCAGTACTTC. Protein: CASSLSTTGTAEQYF.

V is TRBV7-2 and J is TRBJ2-2; tentatively, D is TRBD1 (5 bases). This CDR3 comprises 18 residues. Trimming removed 3 bases from V and 0 bases from J, with 17 bases in between. The germline CDR1 and CDR2 sequences are SGHTA and FQGNSA. CDR3 sequence (DNA): TGTGCCAGCAGCTTCATCGGAGCCTCAGGGACGAACACCGGGGAGCTGTTTTTT. It specifies CASSFIGASGTNTGELFF.

V gene TRBV10-3 combines with J gene TRBJ1-6, with D unresolved. V lost 4 bases to trimming and J lost 5 bases, with 9 bases between them. Germline V gene sequence: CDR1 ENHRY, CDR2 SYGVKD. This CDR3 has 14 amino acids. CDR3 DNA: TGTGCCATCAGTGTAGGGCAGAATAATTCACCCCTCCACTTT. Translated, it gives CAISVGQNNSPLHF.

DNA of the CDR3: TGTGCCAGCAGCGATAGGACAGGGGGTTATCAGCCCCAGCATTTT. This gives the protein CASSDRTGGYQPQHF. The chain joins TRBV7-2 to TRBJ1-5; TRBD1 agrees at 10 bases. The V segment lost 5 bases and the J segment 5 bases; nucleotides outside the gene matches: 6. This CDR3 has 15 residues. Germline V gene sequence: CDR1 SGHTA, CDR2 FQGNSA.

The rearrangement joins TRBV7-2 to TRBJ2-5, with D maybe TRBD1 (6 bases). Trimming pared 3 bases from V and 5 bases from J, leaving 19 bases between. In germline, CDR1 is SGHTA, CDR2 FQGNSA. The CDR3 is made up of 16 amino acids. DNA for the CDR3: TGTGCCAGCAGCTTGGGGGCCTACCCTACCCGGGAGACCCAGTACTTC. As protein: CASSLGAYPTRETQYF. Full variable domain (rest looked up from reference TRBV7-2 and TRBJ2-5): GAGVSQSPSNKVTEKGKDVELRCDPISGHTALYWYRQSLGQGLEFLIYFQGNSAPDKSGLPSDRFSAERTGGSVSTLTIQRTQQEDSAVYLCASSLGAYPTRETQYFGPGTRLLVL.

The chain links TRBV6-5 to TRBJ1-5; 8 positions agree with TRBD1. The germline CDR1 and CDR2 sequences are MNHEY and SVGAGI. Germline trimming cut 6 bases from V and 6 bases from J; bases unmatched to any gene: 7. The length of the CDR3 is 14 residues. CDR3 sequence (DNA): TGTGCCAGCAGCCTGGACAGGGAAGTTCAGCCCCAGCATTTT. It yields the protein CASSLDREVQPQHF.

The sample holds one count of this clone. The chain is built from TRBV6-5 and TRBJ1-5; possibly TRBD1 for D (5 bases). The CDR3 spans 15 residues. V shed 6 bases and J shed 7 bases, with 19 bases lying between them. CDR1 and CDR2 (germline): MNHEY, SVGAGI. This chain's CDR3 is CASSPLFGTNQPQHF. The CDR3, as DNA: TGTGCCAGCAGCCCCCTTTTTGGGACTAACCAGCCCCAGCATTTT.

V gene TRBV4-2 combines with J gene TRBJ2-3, with 8 bases matching TRBD2. This CDR3 is built from 16 residues. CDR1 is LGHNA and CDR2 is YNFKEQ in the germline V gene. The V and J ends lost 0 bases and 6 bases, in that order; junction bases with no gene match: 8. The CDR3 spells CASSQDRSGGPDTQYF. CDR3 sequence (DNA): TGTGCCAGCAGCCAAGATAGATCGGGGGGGCCGGATACGCAGTATTTT.

This chain links TRBV7-8 with TRBJ1-2, with D unclear. The ends were cut back, 0 bases at V and 1 base at J, with 18 bases in the middle. CDR3 length: 18 amino acids. CDR1 and CDR2 from the germline V gene are SGHVS and FQNEAQ. The CDR3 protein is CASSLAWPPPSNNYGYTF. The CDR3 DNA follows: TGTGCCAGCAGCTTAGCGTGGCCGCCCCCAAGCAATAACTATGGCTACACCTTC.

The chain joins TRBV9 to TRBJ1-2, with D possibly matching TRBD1 (5 bases). CDR1 is SGDLS and CDR2 is YYNGEE in the germline V gene. The CDR3 covers 14 residues. The V end was cut by 2 bases, the J end by 4 bases, with 12 bases between. The CDR3 is CASSVGGRGYGYTF. CDR3 DNA sequence: TGTGCCAGCAGCGTTGGTGGAAGGGGCTATGGCTACACCTTC.

In regard to this clone: The junction differs from germline at one of its ends, possibly a read error. The chain carries TRBV7-7 and TRBJ2-5; no clear D. CDR1 is SSHAT, CDR2 FNYEAQ, per germline (reference sequence). CDR3 length equals 13 residues. DNA of the CDR3: TGTGCTAGCAGCCTCGGCCTCCAAGAGACCCAGTACTTC. Translation gives CASSLGLQETQYF.

The chain combines TRBV2 with TRBJ1-4; 7 bases are a match to TRBD1. Germline values: CDR1 SNHLY, CDR2 FYNNEI. Trimming removed 7 bases from V and 7 bases from J; junction bases left unmatched: 6. This CDR3 region has 13 residues. The CDR3 here is CASIDREGEKLFF. Written as DNA, the CDR3 is TGTGCCAGCATTGACAGGGAGGGTGAAAAACTGTTTTTT.